What follows are 20 T cell receptor beta chains derived from one specimen sequenced in a study of blood T cell repertoires in COVID-19 (dated by TCRdb to 2020 to 2021). The library came from the immunoSEQ multiplex PCR assay. The clones in this table, taken by TCRdb from immuneACCESS, are in-frame only. Not every clone is retained; where verified, under half of the shortfall comes from an unresolved V gene, and the cause of the rest is unknown. This sample is represented by around 250,000 clones; approximately 80% of them were singletons. Around 16% of the sample goes to the ten largest clones. The source material was PBMCs or T cells enriched from blood (not recorded which). The receptors were gathered from a man aged 40-49 years who had recovered from COVID-19.

V gene TRBV24-1 combines with J gene TRBJ2-5, with D perhaps matching TRBD2 (6 bases). This CDR3 spans 14 amino acids. V was cut by 0 bases and J by 5 bases, with 9 bases left in between. Germline values: CDR1 KGHDR, CDR2 SFDVKD. The CDR3 region is CATSDLGGSETQYF. CDR3 DNA: TGTGCCACCAGTGATTTGGGAGGGTCGGAGACCCAGTACTTC.

V and J are TRBV24-1 and TRBJ2-3; tentatively, D is TRBD1 (5 bases). The CDR3 has 16 amino acids. V was pared by 0 bases and J by 0 bases, with 9 bases between. Germline V CDR1 and CDR2: KGHDR, SFDVKD. CDR3 amino acids: CATSDLGQASTDTQYF. The CDR3 DNA reads TGTGCCACCAGTGATTTGGGACAAGCTAGCACAGATACGCAGTATTTT.

The chain has TRBV27 and TRBJ1-5; TRBD1 matches 8 bases. Trimming took 4 bases from V and 2 from J; bases not matched to a gene: 4. Germline CDR1 reads MNHEY; CDR2 reads SMNVEV (reference sequence). The CDR3 is made up of 15 amino acids. DNA of the CDR3: TGTGCCAGCAGTTCAGGGGGCAAGGGCAATCAGCCCCAGCATTTT. Residues: CASSSGGKGNQPQHF.

The V and J genes are TRBV5-4 and TRBJ2-7; the match to TRBD1 covers 10 bases. Per germline, CDR1 SGHNT and CDR2 YYREEE (reference sequence). Trimming at V came to 5 bases and at J to 6 bases, leaving 5 bases not matched to a gene. This CDR3 is built from 13 residues. The CDR3 nucleotides are TGTGCCAGCAGTAGGGACAGGGGAGGCGAGCAGTACTTC. Amino acid sequence: CASSRDRGGEQYF.

This clone was observed once. The chain uses TRBV28 and TRBJ2-3; D may be TRBD2 (6 bases). CDR3 length: 14 amino acids. Germline CDR1 reads MDHEN; CDR2 reads SYDVKM. V was pared by 4 bases and J by 4 bases, with 12 bases between. Written as DNA, the CDR3 is TGTGCCAGCAGTTCAGCGGGCGGTTCAGATACGCAGTATTTT. It specifies CASSSAGGSDTQYF.

The chain couples TRBV30 to TRBJ1-6; D not certain. Germline CDR1 reads GTSNPN; CDR2 reads SVGIG (reference sequence). The ends were cut back, 5 bases at V and 8 bases at J, with 13 bases in the middle. The CDR3 extends over 13 amino acids. The CDR3 nucleotides are TGTGCCTGGTCAGCGGGTCCAGATTCACCCCTCCACTTT. As protein: CAWSAGPDSPLHF.

The rearrangement links TRBV9 to TRBJ2-1; D unresolved. CDR3 length: 11 residues. Germline loops: CDR1 SGDLS, CDR2 YYNGEE. The V and J ends lost 4 bases and 12 bases respectively, with 11 bases between them. DNA of the CDR3: TGTGCCAGCAGCCCCCTGCGAGGGCAGTTCTTC. Its translation: CASSPLRGQFF.

The CDR3 reads CASSQGTGKNIQYF. CDR3 nucleotides: TGTGCCAGCAGCCAAGGGACAGGGAAAAACATTCAGTACTTC. The chain combines TRBV3-1 (or the pseudogene TRBV3-2) with TRBJ2-4; 8 bases are shared with TRBD1. This CDR3 spans 14 amino acids. Losses at the gene ends were 1 base for V and 4 bases for J; bases not matched to a gene: 0. Per the germline V gene, CDR1 is LGHDT and CDR2 is YNNKEL (reference sequence).

V and J are TRBV28 and TRBJ2-7; no reliable D call. Germline V gene sequence: CDR1 MDHEN, CDR2 SYDVKM. Trimming removed 3 bases at V and 7 bases at J, with 13 bases between. The length of the CDR3 is 13 residues. CDR3 DNA: TGTGCCAGCAGTTTTCCCAACCTCCGGGAGCAGTACTTC. The encoded protein is CASSFPNLREQYF.

This chain uses TRBV30 with TRBJ1-2; D is possibly TRBD1 (5 bases). Trimming took off 0 bases at V and 7 bases at J, with 15 bases between the two ends. Germline V gives CDR1 GTSNPN, CDR2 SVGIG (reference sequence). This CDR3 is 14 amino acids long. The CDR3 region has the DNA TGTGCCTGGAGTGTACTGGCGTCTCAGGGTGGCTACACCTTC. Translation: CAWSVLASQGGYTF.

The chain joins TRBV9 to TRBJ1-6, with 7 bases fitting TRBD1. The junction had 6 bases not matched to a gene; V was cut back by 3 bases and J by 6 bases. The CDR3 extends over 15 amino acids. From germline, CDR1 is SGDLS and CDR2 YYNGEE. The CDR3 coding sequence is TGTGCCAGCAGCGGTCCGGGACAGATTAATTCACCCCTCCACTTT. Protein sequence: CASSGPGQINSPLHF.

This clone has a single count. The rearrangement joins TRBV5-1 to TRBJ1-4; a possible D gene is TRBD1 (6 bases). CDR1 and CDR2 (germline): SGHRS, YFSETQ. Trimming pared 0 bases from V and 4 bases from J, leaving 13 bases between. There are 16 residues in the CDR3. CDR3 sequence reads: CASSLGSYRDNEKLFF. As DNA, the CDR3 is TGCGCCAGCAGCTTGGGGTCGTACAGGGATAATGAAAAACTGTTTTTT.

This chain connects TRBV27 to TRBJ1-4, with a weak D call TRBD1 (5 bases). V was clipped by 2 bases and J by 7 bases, with 11 bases between them. This CDR3 has 14 amino acids. CDR1 and CDR2 from the germline V gene are MNHEY and SMNVEV (reference sequence). This CDR3 reads CASSLRRGGEKLFF. The CDR3 DNA reads as TGTGCCAGCAGTTTAAGGAGGGGAGGTGAAAAACTGTTTTTT.

The chain employs TRBV5-1 and TRBJ2-5; a weak D match, TRBD2 (5 bases). The CDR3 is made up of 15 amino acids. The germline V gene has CDR1 SGHRS and CDR2 YFSETQ. The ends were cut back, 4 bases at V and 5 bases at J, with 18 bases in the middle. For the CDR3, the DNA is TGCGCCAGCAGCCGAAATAGCGTACGAGGGGAGACCCAGTACTTC. Translation gives CASSRNSVRGETQYF.

This clone was seen a handful of times. At the DNA level, this CDR3 is encoded by other sequences in the same sample as well. This chain uses TRBV5-3 with TRBJ2-1; tentatively, D is TRBD2 (6 bases). TRBV5-3 counts as an open reading frame of uncertain function. This CDR3 is built from 11 residues. CDR3 residues: CGGLSYNEQFF. The CDR3 bases are TGTGGGGGACTCTCCTACAATGAGCAGTTCTTC.

The gene calls are TRBV30 and TRBJ1-2, with 9 bases matching TRBD1. The CDR3 is made up of 14 amino acids. The V gene end was trimmed by 0 bases and the J gene end by 6 bases; junction bases not matched to a gene: 5. Germline CDR1 and CDR2: GTSNPN and SVGIG (reference sequence). CDR3: CAWSVTGTGHGYTF. DNA of the CDR3: TGTGCCTGGAGTGTAACCGGGACAGGGCATGGCTACACCTTC.

Worth noting for this clone: Distinct nucleotide sequences in the sample also encode this CDR3. The V and J genes are TRBV28 and TRBJ1-2, with D unresolved. The CDR3 spans 12 residues. From germline, CDR1 is MDHEN and CDR2 SYDVKM. Between the trimmed V and J ends, which lost 5 bases and 1 base, there was a span of 5 bases. This CDR3 is CASSRGNYGYTF. DNA of the CDR3: TGTGCCAGCAGTCGGGGTAACTATGGCTACACCTTC.

The rearrangement links TRBV7-2 to TRBJ1-5; D unresolved. The CDR3 runs 15 residues. Germline CDR1 and CDR2: SGHTA and FQGNSA. The ends were cut back, 4 bases at V and 4 bases at J, with 14 bases in the middle. CDR3 region: CASSSLGFANQPQHF. Written as DNA, the CDR3 is TGTGCCAGCAGCTCCCTAGGTTTTGCGAATCAGCCCCAGCATTTT.

V and J are TRBV7-6 and TRBJ1-5; D call uncertain. The V gene's germline CDR1 is SGHVS and CDR2 FNYEAQ. Trimming left V 1 base short and J 2 bases short, with 9 bases between. This CDR3 has 15 amino acids. The CDR3 reads CASSLGGGGNQPQHF. The CDR3 DNA reads as TGTGCCAGCAGCTTAGGTGGTGGAGGCAATCAGCCCCAGCATTTT.

The rearrangement links TRBV9 to TRBJ1-6; TRBD1 matches 8 bases. CDR1 SGDLS and CDR2 YYNGEE come from the germline V gene. V gave up 4 bases and J gave up 7 bases; unmatched junction bases: 4. The CDR3 extends over 14 amino acids. The CDR3 here is CASSTGTGNSPLHF. The DNA of the CDR3 is TGTGCCAGCAGCACGGGGACAGGCAATTCACCCCTCCACTTT.